A single sample is the source of the 12 T cell receptor beta chains below, sequenced in a study of blood T cell repertoires in COVID-19. Method: immunoSEQ multiplex PCR; TCRdb's copy keeps in-frame clones and lacks some. The profile shows 450,000 to 500,000 clones, about 88% of them singletons. Sequenced material: PBMCs or T cells enriched from blood (not recorded which). The source of these receptors is a woman aged 60-70 years who had recovered from COVID-19.

This chain uses TRBV29-1 with TRBJ1-2; D is perhaps TRBD1 (6 bases). Germline lookup yields CDR1 SQVTM and CDR2 ANQGSEA. This CDR3 is 16 amino acids long. V was cut by 1 base and J by 3 bases, with 18 bases left in between. This CDR3 is CSVEGGYRAPDYGYTF. DNA of the CDR3: TGCAGCGTTGAAGGGGGCTACAGGGCCCCCGACTATGGCTACACCTTC.

This chain uses TRBV29-1 with TRBJ2-1, with 10 bases fitting TRBD2. There are 18 residues in the CDR3. Unmatched junction bases numbered 12, after V lost 4 bases and J lost 0 bases. Germline loops: CDR1 SQVTM, CDR2 ANQGSEA. CDR3 sequence (DNA): TGCAGCGTTGCGGCTTATTTTAGCGGGGGGAGCTCCTACAATGAGCAGTTCTTC. Its translation: CSVAAYFSGGSSYNEQFF.

The chain has TRBV6-6 and TRBJ1-2, with 7 positions matching TRBD1. Germline values: CDR1 MNHNY, CDR2 SVGAGI (reference sequence). The length of the CDR3 is 14 residues. V gave up 0 bases and J gave up 4 bases; unmatched junction bases: 2. CDR3 region: CASSYSRDSYGYTF. DNA of the CDR3: TGTGCCAGCAGTTACTCGAGGGACAGCTATGGCTACACCTTC.

This chain links TRBV7-6 with TRBJ2-2; 8 nucleotides match TRBD1. The junction had 8 bases not matched to a gene; V was cut back by 3 bases and J by 8 bases. This CDR3 comprises 15 residues. Germline V CDR1 and CDR2: SGHVS, FNYEAQ. The CDR3 is CASSLGGTGRGELFF. As DNA, the CDR3 is TGTGCCAGCAGCTTGGGCGGGACAGGTCGAGGGGAGCTGTTTTTT.

The chain is built from TRBV4-1 and TRBJ1-2; the match to TRBD1 covers 7 bases. V gave up 0 bases and J gave up 4 bases; unmatched junction bases: 5. The CDR3 consists of 15 residues. CDR1 and CDR2 (germline): MGHRA, YSYEKL. CDR3 bases: TGCGCCAGCAGCCAAGAACCAGGGGGTTCCTATGGCTACACCTTC. Translation gives CASSQEPGGSYGYTF.

The V call is TRBV6-5, the J call TRBJ2-1, with TRBD2 as a possible D gene (7 bases). This CDR3 region has 14 residues. CDR1 is MNHEY, CDR2 SVGAGI, per germline. V was trimmed by 7 bases and J by 4 bases, leaving 14 bases between them. CDR3 protein: CASNGLGQYNEQFF. The CDR3 DNA sequence: TGTGCCAGCAATGGACTAGGACAGTACAATGAGCAGTTCTTC.

The rearrangement uses TRBV19 and TRBJ1-4, with 12 bases fitting TRBD1. J was trimmed by 8 bases and V by 10 bases; bases with no gene match: 5. This CDR3 comprises 13 residues. CDR1 and CDR2 (germline): LNHDA, SQIVND (reference sequence). CDR3 residues: CATGTGGREKLFF. CDR3 sequence (DNA): TGTGCCACCGGGACAGGGGGCCGCGAAAAACTGTTTTTT.

V and J are TRBV10-2 and TRBJ2-2; a weak D match, TRBD1 (6 bases). CDR1 WSHSY and CDR2 SAAADI come from the germline V gene. Trimming removed 7 bases from V and 4 bases from J, with 13 bases in between. This CDR3 contains 14 residues. The CDR3 loop is CASKPLGATGELFF. CDR3 DNA: TGCGCCAGCAAGCCCCTGGGGGCCACCGGGGAGCTGTTTTTT.

This clone came up once. The rearrangement uses TRBV4-1 and TRBJ1-3; D is unclear. This CDR3 has 15 amino acids. Germline V CDR1 and CDR2: MGHRA, YSYEKL. V was trimmed by 1 base and J by 3 bases, leaving 10 bases between them. In nucleotides, the CDR3 is TGCGCCAGCAGCCAAGCTTTCGGGGTTGGAAACACCATATATTTT. Translation gives CASSQAFGVGNTIYF.

The V gene is TRBV2, the J gene TRBJ1-5; perhaps TRBD1 as D (5 bases). This CDR3 is 13 amino acids long. Germline V gene data show CDR1 as SNHLY and CDR2 as FYNNEI. V was shortened by 3 bases and J by 4 bases, with 7 bases between the two germline ends. CDR3 sequence reads: CASSDQGNQPQHF. The CDR3 region has the DNA TGTGCCAGCAGTGATCAGGGTAATCAGCCCCAGCATTTT.

This rearrangement joins TRBV7-2 to TRBJ2-3; 7 nucleotides match TRBD2. Per the germline V gene, CDR1 is SGHTA and CDR2 is FQGNSA. V lost 3 bases, J lost 6 bases, and 9 bases stayed unmatched. CDR3 size: 15 residues. This CDR3 is CASSFSGPPSDTQYF. The CDR3 DNA sequence: TGTGCCAGCAGCTTTAGCGGGCCCCCTTCGGATACGCAGTATTTT.

This clone appeared a single time. The gene calls are TRBV10-3 and TRBJ2-2; 7 bases match TRBD1. This CDR3 is built from 13 residues. With V trimmed by 11 bases and J by 6 bases, 9 bases remained unmatched. The germline V gene encodes CDR1 ENHRY and CDR2 SYGVKD. The CDR3 nucleotides read TGTGCCGGCCGACAGGGAGCGGCCGGGGAGCTGTTTTTT. Its translation is CAGRQGAAGELFF.